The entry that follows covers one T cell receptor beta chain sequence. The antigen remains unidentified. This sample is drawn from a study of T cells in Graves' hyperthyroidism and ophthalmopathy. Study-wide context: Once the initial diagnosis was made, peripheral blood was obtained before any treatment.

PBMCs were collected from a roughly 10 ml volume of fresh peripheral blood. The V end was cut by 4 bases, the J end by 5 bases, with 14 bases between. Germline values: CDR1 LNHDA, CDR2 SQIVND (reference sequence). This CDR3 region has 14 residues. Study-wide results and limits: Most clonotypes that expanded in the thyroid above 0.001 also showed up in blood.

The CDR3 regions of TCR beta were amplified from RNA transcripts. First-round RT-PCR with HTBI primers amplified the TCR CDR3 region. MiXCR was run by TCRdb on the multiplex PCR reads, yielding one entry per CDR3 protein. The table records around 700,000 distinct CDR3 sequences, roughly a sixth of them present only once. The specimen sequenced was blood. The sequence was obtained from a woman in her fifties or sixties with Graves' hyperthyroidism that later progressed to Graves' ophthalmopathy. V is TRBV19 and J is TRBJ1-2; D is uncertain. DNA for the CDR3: TGTGCCAGTAGTACCTCACTCGTTGGGTATGGCTACACCTTC. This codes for CASSTSLVGYGYTF.